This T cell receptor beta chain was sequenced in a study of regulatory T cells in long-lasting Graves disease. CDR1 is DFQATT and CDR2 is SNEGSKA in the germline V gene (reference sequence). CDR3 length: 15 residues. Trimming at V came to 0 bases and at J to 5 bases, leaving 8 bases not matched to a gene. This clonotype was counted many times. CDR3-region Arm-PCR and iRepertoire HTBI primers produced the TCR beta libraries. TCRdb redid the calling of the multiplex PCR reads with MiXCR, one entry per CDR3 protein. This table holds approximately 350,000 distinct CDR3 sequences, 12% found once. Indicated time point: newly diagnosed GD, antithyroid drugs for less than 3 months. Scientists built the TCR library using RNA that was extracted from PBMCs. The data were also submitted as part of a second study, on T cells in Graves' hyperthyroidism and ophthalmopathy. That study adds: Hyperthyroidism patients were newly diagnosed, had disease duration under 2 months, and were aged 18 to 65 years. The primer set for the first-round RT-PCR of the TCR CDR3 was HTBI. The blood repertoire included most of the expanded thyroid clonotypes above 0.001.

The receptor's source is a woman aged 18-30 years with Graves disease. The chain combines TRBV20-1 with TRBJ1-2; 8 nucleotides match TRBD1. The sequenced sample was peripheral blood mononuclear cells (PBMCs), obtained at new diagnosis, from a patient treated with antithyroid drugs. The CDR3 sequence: CSARDLDRERYGYTF. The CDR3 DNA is TGCAGTGCTAGAGATCTGGACAGGGAGAGATATGGCTACACCTTC.